The sequence of this TCR beta chain was determined in a study of identifying expanded T cells in peripheral blood. Study outcomes and limitations: Technical replicates showed about 1.2 changed clones; approximately 2 weeks around 15; four weeks 19. Across healthy donors, higher total template counts meant significantly greater roughly two-week count variance.

Collection occurred without any documented infections or immune events in donors. The repertoire was sequenced with immunoSEQ multiplex PCR; TCRdb's copy has only in-frame clones and lacks some. The table lists roughly 130,000 clones, 70% to 90% of them singletons. As for this clone: Its antigen is unidentified.

The CDR3 has 15 residues. Trimming left V 0 bases short and J 3 bases short, with 11 bases between. Germline V gene lookup returns CDR1 ENHRY and CDR2 SYGVKD. The source material was blood. The TCR was taken from a person aged 18-70 years in good health. The genes are TRBV10-3 and TRBJ1-2; tentative D call: TRBD1 (5 bases). The CDR3 loop is CAISESMGGDYGYTF. CDR3 DNA sequence: TGTGCCATCAGTGAGTCGATGGGGGGGGACTATGGCTACACCTTC.